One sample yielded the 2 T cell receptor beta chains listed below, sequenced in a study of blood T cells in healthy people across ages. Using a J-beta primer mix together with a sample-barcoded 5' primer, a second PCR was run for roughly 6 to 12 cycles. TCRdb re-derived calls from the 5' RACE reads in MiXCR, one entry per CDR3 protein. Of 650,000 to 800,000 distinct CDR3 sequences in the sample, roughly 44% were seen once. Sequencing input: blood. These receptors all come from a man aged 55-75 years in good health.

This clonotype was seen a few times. CDR3 sequence reads: CASSQDPGTDTQYF. The CDR3 region has the DNA TGTGCCAGCAGCCAAGACCCCGGGACAGATACGCAGTATTTT. This chain links TRBV3-1 with TRBJ2-3; D is ambiguous. With 0 bases removed from V and 3 bases from J, the gap between germline ends came to 7 bases. Germline V gives CDR1 LGHDT, CDR2 YNNKEL (reference sequence). This CDR3 has 14 residues.

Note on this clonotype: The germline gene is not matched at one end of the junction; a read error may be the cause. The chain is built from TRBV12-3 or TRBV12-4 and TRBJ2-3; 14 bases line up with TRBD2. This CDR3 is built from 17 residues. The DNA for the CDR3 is TGTGCCAGCAGTGGGGGGACTAGCGGGAGTTGGACAGATACGCAATATTTT. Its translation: CASSGGTSGSWTDTQYF.